This T cell receptor (beta chain) appears in the sequencing data of a study of blood T cell repertoires in COVID-19. Overall study context: Material from acute and convalescent COVID-19 was sourced from the United States, Italy and Spain.

Per the germline V gene, CDR1 is SGHNT and CDR2 is YYREEE (reference sequence). V was clipped by 2 bases and J by 1 base; unmatched bases: 2. The length of the CDR3 is 16 residues. Patients from Seattle were sampled longitudinally, starting during active infection. This clone was picked up one time. This table comes from immunoSEQ multiplex PCR, and its TCRdb copy is limited to in-frame clones, with some not included. The sample yields about 130,000 clones, about nine tenths seen once. Sequencing was done on a sample of peripheral blood. The rearrangement links TRBV5-4 to TRBJ2-7, with 14 positions matching TRBD2. The receptor comes from a man in his sixties with COVID-19, enrolled during active disease. The chain's CDR3 is CASSFGLAGGSYEQYF. CDR3 DNA sequence: TGTGCCAGCAGCTTTGGACTAGCGGGAGGTTCCTACGAGCAGTACTTC.